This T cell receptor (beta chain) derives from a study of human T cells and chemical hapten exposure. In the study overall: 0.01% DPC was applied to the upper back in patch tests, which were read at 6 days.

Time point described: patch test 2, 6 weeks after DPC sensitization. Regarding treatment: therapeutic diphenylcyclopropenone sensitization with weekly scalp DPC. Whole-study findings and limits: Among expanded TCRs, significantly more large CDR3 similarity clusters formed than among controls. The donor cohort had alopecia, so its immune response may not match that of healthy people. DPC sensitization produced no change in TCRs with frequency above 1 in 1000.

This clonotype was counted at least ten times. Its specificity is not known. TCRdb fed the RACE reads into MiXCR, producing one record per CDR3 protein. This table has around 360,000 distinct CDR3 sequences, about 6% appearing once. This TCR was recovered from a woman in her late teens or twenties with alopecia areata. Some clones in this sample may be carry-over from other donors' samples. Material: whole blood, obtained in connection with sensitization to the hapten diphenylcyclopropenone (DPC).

In nucleotides, the CDR3 is TGTGCCAGCAGCCCGTCCCGGGACAGGGGGGCGGGGAGTTACGAGCAGTACTTC. It translates to CASSPSRDRGAGSYEQYF. The rearrangement uses TRBV7-9 and TRBJ2-7; 11 bases line up with TRBD1. Trimming at V came to 5 bases and at J to 4 bases, leaving 16 bases not matched to a gene. Per the germline V gene, CDR1 is SEHNR and CDR2 is FQNEAQ (reference sequence). The CDR3 contains 18 residues.